The rows below give T cell receptor beta chains drawn from one sample of a study of shared clonotypes between healthy human individuals. Assay used: immunoSEQ multiplex PCR; TCRdb lists only in-frame clones, some missing. The sample includes about 2.3 million clones, just under 95% of them seen just once. Sequencing used naive CD4+ T cells from PBMCs. The origin of the receptors is a man aged 18 to 35 in good health. Some clones in this sample may be carry-over from other donors' samples. The conserved cysteine and the conserved F or W are not part of the CDR3 here.

v_call cdr3_aa
TRBV15 ATSRGSGSLADTQY
TRBV28 ASKGGLAHYYGYT
TRBV30 AWGQGPSSYEQY
TRBV28 ASRVVQY
TRBV5-1 ASSPQGISSGELF
TRBV11-2 ASSTRTSGRFHEQY
TRBV15 ATSRVGSSYEQY
TRBV6-5 ASSYTGTGDEQY
TRBV15 ATSRDPANTGELF
TRBV28 ASTSAGTRFYEQY
TRBV19 ASSRGLRAEAF
TRBV6-5 ASSYKDRGYYEQY
TRBV30 AWRRTGAMNTEAF
TRBV4-1 ASSPGQGNQPQH
TRBV7-2 ASSLGSGTTSRGYGYT